Below are 21 T cell receptor beta chains sequenced from a single sample in a study of identical twins. TCRdb reprocessed the 5' RACE reads with MiXCR, giving one entry per CDR3 protein. The repertoire has hundreds of thousands of distinct CDR3 sequences, less than 25% of them found once; the top ten carry around 4.4%. These records were also assigned to another study, of T cells expressing NK-cell markers.

The material sequenced was PBMCs. These receptor sequences come from a young woman in good health.

This clonotype was recorded at least ten times. This rearrangement joins TRBV5-1 to TRBJ2-4; 9 positions agree with TRBD1. The CDR3 has 17 residues. The trim removed 4 bases at V and 6 bases at J, leaving 14 bases unmatched. Germline lookup yields CDR1 SGHRS and CDR2 YFSETQ. The CDR3 region has the DNA TGCGCCAGCAGCGAACAGACCGGGACAGGGAAGGGAAACATTCAGTACTTC. Amino acids: CASSEQTGTGKGNIQYF.

V usage is TRBV6-1 and J usage is TRBJ1-6; 7 bases are a match to TRBD1. CDR1 and CDR2 (germline): MNHNS, SASEGT. V lost 4 bases and J lost 10; bases outside the gene matches: 7. The CDR3 covers 14 residues. CDR3 sequence: CASSGSTGHSPLHF. CDR3 bases: TGTGCCAGCAGTGGGTCGACAGGGCACTCACCCCTCCACTTT.

This clonotype was seen more than once but under ten times. The rearrangement joins TRBV5-1 to TRBJ1-1, with D uncertain. CDR1 and CDR2 (germline): SGHRS, YFSETQ. Trimming removed 4 bases at V and 1 base at J, with 11 bases between. CDR3 length equals 14 residues. This chain's CDR3 is CASSQTVGNTEAFF. The CDR3 bases are TGCGCCAGCAGCCAGACCGTGGGGAACACTGAAGCTTTCTTT.

This clonotype was counted at least ten times. The chain recombines TRBV29-1 with TRBJ2-2, with TRBD1 matching 8 bases. CDR1 is SQVTM, CDR2 ANQGSEA, per germline. The CDR3 length is 14 residues. The V segment lost 5 bases and the J segment 2 bases; nucleotides outside the gene matches: 4. CDR3 in amino acids: CSVTDRGNTGELFF. CDR3 sequence (DNA): TGCAGCGTTACTGACAGGGGAAACACCGGGGAGCTGTTTTTT.

This chain links TRBV24-1 with TRBJ2-1; 8 bases agree with TRBD2. J gave up 8 bases and V 7 bases, and 9 bases lay outside the gene matches. The CDR3 contains 14 residues. CDR1 is KGHDR and CDR2 is SFDVKD in the germline V gene. CDR3 loop: CATSRGGYNDEQFF. Here the CDR3 DNA reads TGTGCCACCAGCCGGGGGGGATACAATGATGAGCAGTTCTTC.

Ten or more counts support this clonotype. This chain uses TRBV6-5 with TRBJ2-2; D gene unclear. The V end lost 8 bases, the J end lost 2 bases, and 6 bases lay between the germline ends. Germline assignment: CDR1 MNHEY and CDR2 SVGAGI. This CDR3 is 12 amino acids long. The DNA of the CDR3 is TGTGCCAGCTACGGTAACACCGGGGAGCTGTTTTTT. Its translation: CASYGNTGELFF.

This clonotype was recorded once. The CDR3 does not end in the conserved phenylalanine or tryptophan, so this is likely a read error. The chain carries TRBV14 and TRBJ2-7, with D possibly called TRBD1 or TRBD2 (5 bases each). Germline V gene lookup returns CDR1 SGHDN and CDR2 FVKESK. Between the trimmed V and J ends, which lost 1 base and 2 bases, there was a span of 15 bases. The CDR3 runs 16 residues. For the CDR3, the DNA is TGTGCCAGCAGCCAAGCCCGGGACCGGGGCACCTACGAGCAGTACTAC. This encodes CASSQARDRGTYEQYY.

This clonotype was detected only a few times. The V and J genes are TRBV5-5 and TRBJ2-1; 8 bases are a match to TRBD1. Germline-derived CDR1 and CDR2 are SGHKS and YYEKEE (reference sequence). This CDR3 contains 16 residues. Trimming cost V 0 bases and J 9 bases; bases outside gene matches: 11. CDR3: CASSLEAGGTGAEQFF. In DNA, the CDR3 is TGTGCCAGCAGCTTGGAGGCAGGGGGCACTGGGGCTGAGCAGTTCTTC.

This clonotype was seen repeatedly, ten times or more. The chain carries TRBV10-1 and TRBJ2-1; D is tentatively TRBD1 or TRBD2 (5 bases each). Germline lookup yields CDR1 WNHNN and CDR2 SYGVQD (reference sequence). Deletions cut 4 bases from V and 10 bases from J, with 14 bases between. The CDR3 length is 13 residues. As DNA, the CDR3 is TGCGCCAGCAGTGGAATTACAGAGGGGGAGCAGTTCTTC. Its translation: CASSGITEGEQFF.

J is TRBJ1-2 and V is TRBV10-3; TRBD1 might be the D (5 bases). Trimming cost V 3 bases and J 4 bases, with 9 bases left between them. In germline, CDR1 is ENHRY, CDR2 SYGVKD. The CDR3 is made up of 13 amino acids. The CDR3 is CAISEGDSYGYTF. Here the CDR3 DNA reads TGTGCCATCAGTGAAGGTGACAGCTATGGCTACACCTTC.

This clonotype was found many times. This chain connects TRBV20-1 to TRBJ2-4; unclear D gene. This CDR3 spans 16 amino acids. The germline CDR1 and CDR2 sequences are DFQATT and SNEGSKA (reference sequence). V was trimmed by 5 bases and J by 7 bases, leaving 24 bases between them. CDR3 sequence reads: CSALTRNWHTVNIQYF. The CDR3 DNA follows: TGCAGTGCTCTAACGCGGAACTGGCATACTGTGAACATTCAGTACTTC.

This chain links TRBV20-1 with TRBJ1-1, with 9 nucleotides matching TRBD1. The CDR3 contains 15 residues. Looked up from germline, CDR1 is DFQATT and CDR2 is SNEGSKA (reference sequence). With 3 bases clipped from V and 3 bases from J, the junction kept 8 bases outside the gene matches. CDR3 sequence: CSARALQGADTEAFF. CDR3 bases: TGCAGTGCTAGGGCCCTACAGGGGGCGGACACTGAAGCTTTCTTT.

This clonotype was picked up a small number of times. The rearrangement uses TRBV5-5 and TRBJ2-7; no clear D gene. Deletions cut 3 bases from V and 0 bases from J, with 13 bases between. Germline V gene lookup returns CDR1 SGHKS and CDR2 YYEKEE (reference sequence). This CDR3 has 15 residues. In DNA form, the CDR3 reads TGTGCCAGCAGCTGGGGTCTCCTCAGCTCCTACGAGCAGTACTTC. Its translation: CASSWGLLSSYEQYF.

The chain joins TRBV20-1 to TRBJ2-7; no clear D gene. The germline CDR1 and CDR2 sequences are DFQATT and SNEGSKA (reference sequence). V was pared by 4 bases and J by 2 bases, with 6 bases between. The CDR3 covers 11 residues. The CDR3 region has the DNA TGCAGTGCTATAAAAACCTACGAGCAGTACTTC. The encoded protein is CSAIKTYEQYF.

This clonotype was counted only a few times. The V and J genes are TRBV10-3 and TRBJ2-7; 9 positions match TRBD2. V lost 6 bases to trimming and J lost 3 bases; unmatched junction nucleotides: 6. CDR3 length: 14 residues. CDR1 is ENHRY, CDR2 SYGVKD, per germline. The CDR3 nucleotides are TGTGCCATCAGGTATAGCGGGAGTTTCTACGAGCAGTACTTC. Its translation is CAIRYSGSFYEQYF.

This clonotype was counted only a few times. The chain uses TRBV7-3 and TRBJ1-1; D is undetermined. The CDR3 runs to 13 residues. Germline-derived CDR1 and CDR2 are SGHTA and FQGTGA. V lost 5 bases and J 4 bases, leaving 11 bases between the germline ends. CDR3 sequence reads: CASSATASTEAFF. The DNA for the CDR3 is TGTGCCAGCAGCGCCACAGCAAGCACTGAAGCTTTCTTT.

This chain uses TRBV27 with TRBJ1-2; the D is unclear. Per the germline V gene, CDR1 is MNHEY and CDR2 is SMNVEV (reference sequence). The CDR3 runs to 13 residues. V was clipped by 0 bases and J by 7 bases, with 9 bases between them. The CDR3 reads CASSLSTLTGYTF. DNA for the CDR3: TGTGCCAGCAGTTTATCCACATTGACTGGCTACACCTTC.

A few counts support this clonotype. The rearrangement uses TRBV6-1 and TRBJ2-7, with TRBD1 matching over 8 bases. Germline V lookup: CDR1 MNHNS, CDR2 SASEGT. This CDR3 has 17 residues. V dropped 6 bases and J dropped 0; count of bases not matched to a gene: 13. The CDR3 nucleotides read TGTGCCAGCAGAAGCTGGGACAGGTCTGGGCGCTCCTACGAGCAGTACTTC. Translated, it gives CASRSWDRSGRSYEQYF.

This clonotype came up a few times. The chain links TRBV6-1 to TRBJ2-1; no firm D call. This CDR3 is 16 amino acids long. Germline V CDR1 and CDR2: MNHNS, SASEGT. The V gene lost 2 bases and the J gene lost 0 bases, with 11 bases spanning the gap. The CDR3 DNA follows: TGTGCCAGCAGTGAATCATGGACGGGCTCCTACAATGAGCAGTTCTTC. Amino acid sequence: CASSESWTGSYNEQFF.

The chain employs TRBV11-2 and TRBJ2-7, with 9 bases fitting TRBD2. Germline-derived CDR1 and CDR2 are SGHAT and FQNNGV. This CDR3 is 16 amino acids long. Trimming at V came to 5 bases and at J to 7 bases, leaving 15 bases not matched to a gene. DNA for the CDR3: TGTGCCAGCAGCAACTGGGGACTAGCCTATCCCCGGGAGCAGTACTTC. Its protein is CASSNWGLAYPREQYF.

The chain is built from TRBV29-1 and TRBJ2-1; a weak D match, TRBD1 (5 bases). Trimming removed 4 bases from V and 5 bases from J, with 12 bases in between. The CDR3 length is 13 residues. Per germline, CDR1 SQVTM and CDR2 ANQGSEA. The CDR3 DNA follows: TGCAGCGTTGTACAGGTCAGCGACAATGAGCAGTTCTTC. Protein sequence: CSVVQVSDNEQFF.